The clone carrying this TCR beta chain was recorded only once. PCR amplification relied on 60 Vbeta primers (plus 13 Jbeta primers). The data were produced by immunoSEQ multiplex PCR, yet TCRdb's version contains in-frame clones alone and is incomplete. The sample lists about 50,000 clones; roughly 73% were seen once. These data come from a study of cytomegalovirus exposure and HLA in healthy donors. Across the study: The 100 million to 140 million unique TCR beta sequences, from some 170 million T cells, were found by an earlier analysis. For the approximately 390 genotyped donors, roughly 81% fell within the Caucasian-associated ancestry cluster.

The CDR3 has 15 residues. V shed 5 bases and J 4 bases; nucleotides not matched to a gene: 7. The germline V gene encodes CDR1 MRHNA and CDR2 SNTAGT. The chain carries TRBV6-4 and TRBJ1-3; 8 positions agree with TRBD1. Sequenced material: PBMCs. The source is a woman in her 40s in good health and CMV-seropositive. CDR3 DNA sequence: TGTGCCAGCAGTCAGCTGACAGGGGTGGGAAACACCATATATTTT. It codes for CASSQLTGVGNTIYF.